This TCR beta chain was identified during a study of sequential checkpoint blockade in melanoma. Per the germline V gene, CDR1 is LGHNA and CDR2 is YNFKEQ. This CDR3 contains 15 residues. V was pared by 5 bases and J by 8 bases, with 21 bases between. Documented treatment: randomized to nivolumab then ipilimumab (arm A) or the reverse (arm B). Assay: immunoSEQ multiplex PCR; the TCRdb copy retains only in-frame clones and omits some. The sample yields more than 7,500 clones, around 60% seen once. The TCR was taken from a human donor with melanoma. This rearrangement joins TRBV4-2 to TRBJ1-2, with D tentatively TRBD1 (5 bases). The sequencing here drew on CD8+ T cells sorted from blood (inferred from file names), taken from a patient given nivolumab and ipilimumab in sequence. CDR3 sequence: CASSSSGGIIRGYTF. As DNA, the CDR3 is TGTGCCAGCAGCTCAAGCGGGGGGATTATTAGGGGCTACACCTTC.